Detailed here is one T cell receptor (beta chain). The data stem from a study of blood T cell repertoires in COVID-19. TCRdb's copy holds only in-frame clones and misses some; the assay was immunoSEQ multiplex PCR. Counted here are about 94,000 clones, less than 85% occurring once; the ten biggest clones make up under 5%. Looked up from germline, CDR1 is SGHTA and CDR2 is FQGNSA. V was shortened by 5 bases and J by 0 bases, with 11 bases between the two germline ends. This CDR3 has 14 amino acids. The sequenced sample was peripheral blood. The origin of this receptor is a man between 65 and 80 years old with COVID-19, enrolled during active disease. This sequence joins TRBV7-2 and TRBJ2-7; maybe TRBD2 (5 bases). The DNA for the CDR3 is TGTGCCAGCAGCCTGCCCGGACTCTCCTACGAGCAGTACTTC. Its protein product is CASSLPGLSYEQYF.